These 25 T cell receptor beta chains share one sample of origin, sequenced in a study of blood T cell repertoires in COVID-19. Method: immunoSEQ multiplex PCR; TCRdb's copy keeps in-frame clones and lacks some. The table lists some 150,000 clones, less than 95% of them singletons, with around 0.55% in the top ten. The sequenced sample was peripheral blood. These receptors were collected from a man in his forties or fifties with acute or convalescent COVID-19.

The chain employs TRBV6-4 and TRBJ2-1; 11 bases map to TRBD2. Germline-derived CDR1 and CDR2 are MRHNA and SNTAGT. This CDR3 has 16 residues. The V gene end was trimmed by 0 bases and the J gene end by 7 bases; junction bases not matched to a gene: 5. DNA for the CDR3: TGTGCCAGCAGTGACTCGGCAGTAGCGGGGGGGAATGAGCAGTTCTTC. Amino acids: CASSDSAVAGGNEQFF.

This clone was counted a single time. The V and J genes are TRBV4-3 and TRBJ2-1, with TRBD1 as a possible D gene (7 bases). V was shortened by 4 bases and J by 0 bases, with 22 bases between the two germline ends. Per germline, CDR1 LGHNA and CDR2 YSLEER. The CDR3 is made up of 19 amino acids. CDR3 nucleotide sequence: TGCGCCAGCAGCCGAAGGGTCCTCGGAGGGGACAGCTCCTACAATGAGCAGTTCTTC. Translation gives CASSRRVLGGDSSYNEQFF.

The rearrangement uses TRBV2 and TRBJ2-5; 9 bases match TRBD1. Germline CDR1 SNHLY, CDR2 FYNNEI. V was pared by 5 bases and J by 3 bases, with 7 bases of the junction left unmatched. The CDR3 is 15 amino acids. CDR3 in DNA: TGTGCCAGCAGTACAGGACAGGGGCCAGAAGAGACCCAGTACTTC. This translates into CASSTGQGPEETQYF.

The chain recombines TRBV11-3 with TRBJ2-1, with a weak D call TRBD2 (6 bases). This CDR3 is built from 13 residues. The ends were cut back, 5 bases at V and 9 bases at J, with 14 bases in the middle. Germline CDR1 and CDR2: SGHNT and YENEEA. The CDR3 nucleotides read TGTGCCAGCAGCCCTCCCCGGACTATTGAGCAGTTCTTC. It yields the protein CASSPPRTIEQFF.

The V and J genes are TRBV20-1 and TRBJ2-5, with 8 nucleotides matching TRBD1. The CDR3 length is 12 residues. The V segment lost 3 bases and the J segment 9 bases; nucleotides outside the gene matches: 6. Germline CDR1 reads DFQATT; CDR2 reads SNEGSKA (reference sequence). In DNA, the CDR3 is TGCAGTGCTAGTGCACAGGGGGAGGCCCAGTACTTC. Amino acid sequence: CSASAQGEAQYF.

This chain connects TRBV10-3 to TRBJ1-1; 7 nucleotides line up with TRBD1. CDR1 is ENHRY and CDR2 is SYGVKD in the germline V gene. The length of the CDR3 is 14 residues. Trimming removed 6 bases from V and 0 bases from J; junction bases left unmatched: 4. The DNA of the CDR3 is TGTGCCATCAGAGAGACAGGGTTGAACACTGAAGCTTTCTTT. It codes for CAIRETGLNTEAFF.

The chain combines TRBV6-1 with TRBJ2-7; D is perhaps TRBD1 (6 bases). The CDR3 runs 14 residues. V was pared by 3 bases and J by 4 bases, with 13 bases between. Germline CDR1 MNHNS, CDR2 SASEGT. The CDR3 DNA is TGTGCCAGCAGTGAGGGGGCAGGGCCTTACGAGCAGTACGTC. This translates into CASSEGAGPYEQYV.

The chain is built from TRBV7-9 and TRBJ2-1; 7 nucleotides match TRBD2. This CDR3 is built from 15 residues. V shed 2 bases, J shed 8 bases, and the junction held 9 bases outside the gene matches. CDR1 is SEHNR and CDR2 is FQNEAQ in the germline V gene (reference sequence). CDR3 coding DNA: TGTGCCAGCAGCTTATGGGGCGGGAGTCAGGATGAGCAGTTCTTC. It is translated as CASSLWGGSQDEQFF.

J is TRBJ1-5 and V is TRBV27, with 8 bases matching TRBD1. The CDR3 is 17 residues long. Trimming took 6 bases from V and 2 from J; bases not matched to a gene: 12. Germline V gene sequence: CDR1 MNHEY, CDR2 SMNVEV (reference sequence). Written as DNA, the CDR3 is TGTGCCAGCAGGGCCGTCCCAGGGGGCGCAGGCAATCAGCCCCAGCATTTT. This encodes CASRAVPGGAGNQPQHF.

The rearrangement uses TRBV7-3 and TRBJ2-2, with 10 bases lining up with TRBD2. Germline trimming cut 5 bases from V and 1 base from J; bases unmatched to any gene: 4. In germline, CDR1 is SGHTA, CDR2 FQGTGA. The CDR3 consists of 16 residues. The CDR3 DNA sequence: TGTGCCAGCAGCCAAGCTAGCGGGGGGAACACCGGGGAGCTGTTTTTT. It is translated as CASSQASGGNTGELFF.

The genes are TRBV28 and TRBJ1-2; D remains ambiguous. This CDR3 has 13 amino acids. V dropped 3 bases and J dropped 4 bases, with 9 bases sitting between them. Germline V CDR1 and CDR2: MDHEN, SYDVKM. The CDR3 sequence: CASSLWELYGYTF. In DNA, the CDR3 is TGTGCCAGCAGTTTGTGGGAGCTCTATGGCTACACCTTC.

This clone has only one observation. V and J are TRBV6-5 and TRBJ1-1; D is possibly TRBD1 (5 bases). The V gene lost 5 bases and the J gene lost 6 bases, with 13 bases spanning the gap. Looked up from germline, CDR1 is MNHEY and CDR2 is SVGAGI. The CDR3 is 13 amino acids. As DNA, the CDR3 is TGTGCCAGCAGTCCACCGGGGGAGGCTGAAGCTTTCTTT. Its protein is CASSPPGEAEAFF.

This clone was recorded a few times. The CDR3 DNA follows: TGTGCCAGCTCAGGCCTCAAATGGGAAAAACTGTTTTTT. It yields the protein CASSGLKWEKLFF. This chain links TRBV6-5 with TRBJ1-4, with D unresolved. V lost 8 bases, J lost 8 bases, and 15 bases lay in between. CDR1 and CDR2 from the germline V gene are MNHEY and SVGAGI. The CDR3 spans 13 residues.

The CDR3 loop reads CASSPNSGYNEQFF. For the CDR3, the DNA is TGTGCCAGCAGCCCAAACTCGGGTTACAATGAGCAGTTCTTC. The chain recombines TRBV9 with TRBJ2-1; D gene unclear. Trimming shortened V by 4 bases and J by 4 bases, and 12 bases separated the two germline ends. CDR1 and CDR2 (germline): SGDLS, YYNGEE. The CDR3 is 14 amino acids. Supplemented by reference TRBV9 and TRBJ2-1, the full variable domain reads DSGVTQTPKHLITATGQRVTLRCSPRSGDLSVYWYQQSLDQGLQFLIQYYNGEERAKGNILERFSAQQFPDLHSELNLSSLELGDSALYFCASSPNSGYNEQFFGPGTRLTVL.

V and J are TRBV10-3 and TRBJ2-7; TRBD1 agrees at 9 bases. Germline V gene sequence: CDR1 ENHRY, CDR2 SYGVKD. The CDR3 runs 13 residues. V shed 10 bases, J shed 6 bases, and the junction held 10 bases outside the gene matches. CDR3 sequence: CATSPGQGREQYV. The CDR3 DNA is TGTGCCACCAGCCCGGGACAGGGTCGCGAGCAGTACGTC.

The chain employs TRBV10-1 and TRBJ2-2; 10 nucleotides line up with TRBD1. After removal of 5 bases from V and 3 bases from J, the junction contained 12 bases not matched to a gene. The CDR3 is 18 amino acids. The germline V gene encodes CDR1 WNHNN and CDR2 SYGVQD (reference sequence). The CDR3 DNA follows: TGCGCCAGCAGTCCCGAGGGACAGGGGACGAACGACACCGGGGAGCTGTTTTTT. As protein: CASSPEGQGTNDTGELFF.

The J gene is TRBJ2-1, the V gene TRBV5-1; 8 positions match TRBD1. Germline values: CDR1 SGHRS, CDR2 YFSETQ. The CDR3 sequence is 13 residues long. Trimming at V came to 2 bases and at J to 16 bases, leaving 11 bases not matched to a gene. CDR3 sequence: CASSFSADRVDFF. The CDR3 bases are TGCGCCAGCAGCTTTTCGGCGGACAGGGTGGATTTCTTC.

This clone was recorded a few times. V usage is TRBV19 and J usage is TRBJ2-2, with D possibly TRBD2 on 5 matching bases. Trimming removed 7 bases at V and 7 bases at J, with 10 bases between. CDR1 LNHDA and CDR2 SQIVND come from the germline V gene (reference sequence). This CDR3 has 12 amino acids. The CDR3 sequence is CASTLAGGELFF. The CDR3 bases are TGTGCCAGTACCCTCGCGGGCGGGGAGCTGTTTTTT.

The V and J genes are TRBV18 and TRBJ2-5, with TRBD1 as a possible D gene (6 bases). V was clipped by 2 bases and J by 1 base, with 11 bases between them. From germline, CDR1 is KGHSH and CDR2 LQKENI. This CDR3 region has 15 residues. CDR3 region: CASSPNQQGQETQYF. CDR3 DNA: TGTGCCAGCTCACCAAATCAACAGGGCCAAGAGACCCAGTACTTC.

This sequence joins TRBV4-2 and TRBJ1-1; a possible D gene is TRBD1 (5 bases). Between the trimmed V and J ends, which lost 0 bases and 5 bases, there was a span of 10 bases. Germline V gene lookup returns CDR1 LGHNA and CDR2 YNFKEQ. This CDR3 has 14 amino acids. CDR3 DNA sequence: TGTGCCAGCAGCCAAGACAGGGTGGGTACTGAAGCTTTCTTT. It yields the protein CASSQDRVGTEAFF.

The rearrangement uses TRBV3-1 (or the pseudogene TRBV3-2) and TRBJ2-1; 11 bases match TRBD2. After removal of 4 bases from V and 4 bases from J, the junction contained 15 bases not matched to a gene. There are 19 residues in the CDR3. Germline loops: CDR1 LGHDT, CDR2 YNNKEL (reference sequence). In DNA form, the CDR3 reads TGTGCCAGCAGCCGGGGCCTAGCGGGAGGACCTTTATCTTACAATGAGCAGTTCTTC. It specifies CASSRGLAGGPLSYNEQFF.

V is TRBV5-5 and J is TRBJ2-5; the match to TRBD2 covers 11 bases. V was pared by 0 bases and J by 4 bases, with 8 bases of the junction left unmatched. This CDR3 contains 17 residues. Germline V gives CDR1 SGHKS, CDR2 YYEKEE (reference sequence). CDR3 in DNA: TGTGCCAGCAGCTTGGCGCTAGCGGGGGGCCCGGGAGAGACCCAGTACTTC. Its protein product is CASSLALAGGPGETQYF. The complete variable domain, with remaining parts taken from reference TRBV5-5 and TRBJ2-5, reads DAGVTQSPTHLIKTRGQQVTLRCSPISGHKSVSWYQQVLGQGPQFIFQYYEKEERGRGNFPDRFSARQFPNYSSELNVNALLLGDSALYLCASSLALAGGPGETQYFGPGTRLLVL.

This sequence joins TRBV3-1 (or the pseudogene TRBV3-2) and TRBJ1-2, with TRBD1 identical over 8 bases. The CDR3 is made up of 15 amino acids. The V segment lost 4 bases and the J segment 2 bases; nucleotides outside the gene matches: 6. The germline V gene encodes CDR1 LGHDT and CDR2 YNNKEL (reference sequence). The CDR3 nucleotides are TGTGCCAGCAGCCGAGGACAGGGAGTCAACTATGGCTACACCTTC. This encodes CASSRGQGVNYGYTF.

The rearrangement uses TRBV19 and TRBJ1-1; D remains unclear. Looked up from germline, CDR1 is LNHDA and CDR2 is SQIVND (reference sequence). This CDR3 region has 13 residues. V lost 2 bases to trimming and J lost 3 bases, with 7 bases between them. The CDR3 DNA reads TGTGCCAGTAGTATACAACGGGACACTGAAGCTTTCTTT. This sequence encodes CASSIQRDTEAFF.

The CDR3 sequence is CASSRTSGGLYEQYF. CDR3 nucleotide sequence: TGTGCCAGCAGCAGGACTAGCGGGGGCCTTTACGAGCAGTACTTC. V gene TRBV6-2 or TRBV6-3 combines with J gene TRBJ2-7, with TRBD2 matching 13 bases. The V gene end was trimmed by 6 bases and the J gene end by 4 bases; junction bases not matched to a gene: 6. CDR3 length: 15 amino acids. Germline loops: CDR1 MNHEY, CDR2 SVGEGT.